The clone carrying this TCR beta chain has more than one count but fewer than ten. Its antigen is as yet unknown. The germline V and J ends were trimmed by 4 bases and 8 bases, with 26 bases remaining between them. The CDR3 is 17 amino acids. The germline V gene encodes CDR1 SGHAT and CDR2 FQNNGV. PCR employed 60 Vbeta and 13 Jbeta primers. The table came from immunoSEQ multiplex PCR; TCRdb's copy has only in-frame clones and leaves some out. The sample comprises fewer than 250,000 clones, roughly three quarters of which are singletons, and around 0.42% rests with the top ten. Healthy bone marrow donors supplied every sample. The data belong to a study of cytomegalovirus exposure and HLA in healthy donors. The study, taken as a whole, reports: Information on immune exposure was restricted to one variable (CMV serostatus). The number of N-insertions in an Asian-associated ancestry cluster was reportedly below the roughly 700-donor mean in a later analysis. Most TCR beta V segments were productive about 87% or about 30% of the time in an earlier analysis.

The gene calls are TRBV11-2 and TRBJ1-2; a weak D match, TRBD1 (5 bases). The material sequenced was PBMCs. This TCR derives from a male donor in good health and CMV-seropositive. The CDR3 spells CASSSSPDPGLSRGYTF. Here the CDR3 DNA reads TGTGCCAGCAGCTCCTCCCCAGATCCGGGACTCAGTAGGGGCTACACCTTC. Combining the CDR3 with reference TRBV11-2 and TRBJ1-2 gives the whole variable domain EAGVAQSPRYKIIEKRQSVAFWCNPISGHATLYWYQQILGQGPKLLIQFQNNGVVDDSQLPKDRFSAERLKGVDSTLKIQPAKLEDSAVYLCASSSSPDPGLSRGYTFGSGTRLTVV.